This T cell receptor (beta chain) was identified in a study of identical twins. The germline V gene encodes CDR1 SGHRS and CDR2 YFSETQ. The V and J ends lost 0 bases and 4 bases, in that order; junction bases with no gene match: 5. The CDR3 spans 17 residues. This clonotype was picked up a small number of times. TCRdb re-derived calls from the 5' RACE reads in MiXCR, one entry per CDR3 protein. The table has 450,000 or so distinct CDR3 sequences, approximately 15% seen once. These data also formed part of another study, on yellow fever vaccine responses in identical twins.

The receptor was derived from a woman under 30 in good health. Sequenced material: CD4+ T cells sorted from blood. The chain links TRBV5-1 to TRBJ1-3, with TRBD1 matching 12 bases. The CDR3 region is CASSLAGQGASGNTIYF. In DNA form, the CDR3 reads TGCGCCAGCAGCTTGGCGGGACAGGGGGCCAGCGGAAACACCATATATTTT.